This T cell receptor (beta chain) was sequenced in a study of cytomegalovirus exposure and HLA in healthy donors. Study results and limitations: The authors later found TCR association rates varying by HLA locus, with DRB1 most and HLA-C fewest. Being productive about 87% or about 30% of the time was typical of most TCR beta V segments in an earlier analysis.

This CDR3 contains 14 residues. Germline CDR1 reads LNHDA; CDR2 reads SQIVND (reference sequence). V lost 6 bases and J 4 bases, leaving 16 bases between the germline ends. 60 Vbeta and 13 Jbeta primers were used in PCR. The data were produced by immunoSEQ multiplex PCR, yet TCRdb's version contains in-frame clones alone and is incomplete. The sample includes approximately 190,000 clones, more than 75% of them seen just once. This clone has more than one count but fewer than ten. Its antigen is as yet unknown. The chain employs TRBV19 and TRBJ2-7; D is possibly TRBD1 (6 bases). The sequence derives from a woman between 18 and 29 years old in good health and CMV-seronegative. The sequenced sample was PBMCs. CDR3 nucleotides: TGTGCCAGTAGCCAACAGGGAGTCCCATACGAGCAGTACTTC. Its protein product is CASSQQGVPYEQYF.